This TCR beta chain was observed in a study of T-cell memory formation after mild COVID-19. V lost 3 bases and J lost 5, with 7 bases in between. There are 12 residues in the CDR3. Germline V CDR1 and CDR2: DFQATT, SNEGSKA (reference sequence). TCRdb called the 5' RACE reads again in MiXCR, with one record for every CDR3 protein. The data hold about 440,000 distinct CDR3 sequences, with roughly 20% observed a single time. The source material was PBMCs or a T cell subset sorted from them (not recorded which). The J gene is TRBJ2-2, the V gene TRBV20-1; D is uncertain. The sequence derives from an adult woman who had mild COVID-19 (a few samples of this study predate the infection). Cell type and time point are not known. In nucleotides, the CDR3 is TGCAGTGCTAGGACCGGGACCGGGGAGCTGTTTTTT. It encodes CSARTGTGELFF.